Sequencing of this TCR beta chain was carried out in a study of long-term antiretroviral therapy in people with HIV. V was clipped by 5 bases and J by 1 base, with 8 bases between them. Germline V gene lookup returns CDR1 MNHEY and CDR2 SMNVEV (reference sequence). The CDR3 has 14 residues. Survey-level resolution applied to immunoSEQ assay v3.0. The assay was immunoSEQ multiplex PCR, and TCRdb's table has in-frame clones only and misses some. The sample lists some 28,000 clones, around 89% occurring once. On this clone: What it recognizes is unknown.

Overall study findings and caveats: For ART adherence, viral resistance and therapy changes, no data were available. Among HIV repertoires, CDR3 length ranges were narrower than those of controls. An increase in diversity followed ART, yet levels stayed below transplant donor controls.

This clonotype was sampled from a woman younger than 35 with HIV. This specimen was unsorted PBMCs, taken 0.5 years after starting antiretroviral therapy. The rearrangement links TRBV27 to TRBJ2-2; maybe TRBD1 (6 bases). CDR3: CASSQQGNTGELFF. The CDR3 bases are TGTGCCAGCAGTCAACAGGGGAACACCGGGGAGCTGTTTTTT.